The 28 T cell receptor beta chains below were found in one sample sequenced in a study of T-cell reconstitution after alpha-beta-depleted transplantation in children. This sample's TCRbeta library carried unique molecular identifier barcodes. TCRdb re-called the PCR reads with MiXCR, one entry per CDR3 protein. The data show about 200,000 distinct CDR3 sequences, about 6% seen once. Sequenced material: PBMCs, taken before TCRalphabeta/CD19-depleted stem cell transplant. The receptors shown here come from a girl under two years old with combined immunodeficiency, due to receive a stem cell transplant.

In this sample, this clonotype turned up many times. The J gene is TRBJ2-1, the V gene TRBV21-1; TRBD1 is the table's D call and was not checked against the DNA. TRBV21-1 is listed as a pseudogene. This CDR3 has 21 amino acids. The CDR3 protein is CASSFALDRVLASGIYNEQFF. In DNA, the CDR3 is TGTGCCAGCAGCTTTGCCCTGGACAGGGTGCTTGCTAGCGGGATCTACAATGAGCAGTTCTTC.

This clonotype was counted many times. V is TRBV4-2 and J is TRBJ2-2; 8 nucleotides align to TRBD2. CDR3 length equals 15 residues. V lost 1 base and J lost 8; bases outside the gene matches: 6. Germline V lookup: CDR1 LGHNA, CDR2 YNFKEQ. The CDR3 nucleotides are TGTGCCAGCAGCCAAGTGGGACTAGACGGTGGGGAGCTGTTTTTT. Protein sequence: CASSQVGLDGGELFF.

As regards this clonotype: A read error may be the cause here, since a much bigger clone is one base away. This chain links TRBV29-1 with TRBJ1-1; maybe TRBD1 (6 bases). Germline CDR1 reads SQVTM; CDR2 reads ANQGSEA. This CDR3 spans 16 amino acids. V lost 4 bases and J lost 0, with 18 bases in between. The CDR3 loop reads CSVGIGGGSMNTEAFF. The CDR3, as DNA: TGCAGCGTTGGGATAGGGGGGGGGAGTATGAACACTGAAGCTTTCTTT.

The J gene is TRBJ2-7, the V gene TRBV19; unclear D gene. The CDR3 has 12 residues. CDR1 is LNHDA and CDR2 is SQIVND in the germline V gene (reference sequence). V was trimmed by 6 bases and J by 4 bases, leaving 10 bases between them. In DNA, the CDR3 is TGTGCCAGTAGCGGTCACCTTTACGAGCAGTACTTC. This encodes CASSGHLYEQYF.

In this sample, this clonotype turned up many times. The chain combines TRBV7-3 with TRBJ2-3; 9 nucleotides agree with TRBD1. J lost 0 bases, V lost 4 bases, and 5 bases had no gene match. CDR3 length equals 16 residues. The germline gives CDR1 SGHTA, CDR2 FQGTGA. In nucleotides, the CDR3 is TGTGCCAGCAGCTCCCAGACAGGGGGGAGCACAGATACGCAGTATTTT. It yields the protein CASSSQTGGSTDTQYF.

This clonotype was observed many times. J is TRBJ2-7 and V is TRBV12-3 or TRBV12-4, with TRBD1 identical over 9 bases. V was clipped by 3 bases and J by 4 bases; unmatched bases: 7. The CDR3 runs 15 residues. CDR3 loop: CASSLGQGIYYEQYF. CDR3 DNA sequence: TGTGCCAGCAGTTTGGGACAGGGAATTTATTACGAGCAGTACTTC.

This clonotype has at least ten counts. The V gene is TRBV28, the J gene TRBJ1-5, with D possibly being TRBD1 (6 bases). Germline V gene data show CDR1 as MDHEN and CDR2 as SYDVKM. The CDR3 totals 15 residues. The ends were cut back, 5 bases at V and 6 bases at J, with 17 bases in the middle. Written as DNA, the CDR3 is TGTGCCAGCAGTGATGTGGGGGCCCCGACTCAGCCCCAGCATTTT. Its translation: CASSDVGAPTQPQHF. Variable domain in full (rest from reference TRBV28 and TRBJ1-5): DVKVTQSSRYLVKRTGEKVFLECVQDMDHENMFWYRQDPGLGLRLIYFSYDVKMKEKGDIPEGYSVSREKKERFSLILESASTNQTSMYLCASSDVGAPTQPQHFGDGTRLSIL.

This clonotype was counted many times. This chain connects TRBV28 to TRBJ1-1; 8 bases map to TRBD1. CDR3 size: 12 residues. CDR1 is MDHEN and CDR2 is SYDVKM in the germline V gene. The junction had 7 bases not matched to a gene; V was cut back by 6 bases and J by 10 bases. CDR3 coding DNA: TGTGCCAGCAGCGCGGACAGGGCGTTAGCTTTCTTT. Translation gives CASSADRALAFF. The whole variable domain, remainder taken from reference TRBV28 and TRBJ1-1, is DVKVTQSSRYLVKRTGEKVFLECVQDMDHENMFWYRQDPGLGLRLIYFSYDVKMKEKGDIPEGYSVSREKKERFSLILESASTNQTSMYLCASSADRALAFFGQGTRLTVV.

This clonotype has just a few counts. The CDR3 sequence: CASSLSEGDEQFF. CDR3 nucleotide sequence: TGTGCCAGCAGCTTATCCGAGGGCGATGAGCAGTTCTTC. V is TRBV7-6 and J is TRBJ2-1; the D gene is possibly TRBD2 (5 bases). Germline V CDR1 and CDR2: SGHVS, FNYEAQ. The CDR3 sequence is 13 residues long. The V end was cut by 2 bases, the J end by 8 bases, with 10 bases between.

This clonotype was seen repeatedly, ten times or more. The chain has TRBV5-1 and TRBJ2-3, with D perhaps TRBD1 (5 bases). CDR1 and CDR2 from the germline V gene are SGHRS and YFSETQ. This CDR3 has 14 amino acids. Trimming pared 2 bases from V and 2 bases from J, leaving 9 bases between. Here the CDR3 reads CASSFRVNTDTQYF. The CDR3 region has the DNA TGCGCCAGCAGCTTCAGGGTCAACACAGATACGCAGTATTTT.

In its sample, this clonotype was seen many times. The chain uses TRBV7-9 and TRBJ1-1; TRBD1 matches at 7 bases. Germline CDR1 reads SEHNR; CDR2 reads FQNEAQ (reference sequence). The CDR3 extends over 15 amino acids. V was clipped by 4 bases and J by 1 base; unmatched bases: 6. The CDR3 bases are TGTGCCAGCAGCTATACAGGGGATGGGAACACTGAAGCTTTCTTT. It specifies CASSYTGDGNTEAFF.

This clonotype has a count of ten or more. V usage is TRBV20-1 and J usage is TRBJ2-7; 11 nucleotides match TRBD2. J lost 3 bases, V lost 5 bases, and 6 bases had no gene match. This CDR3 is built from 14 residues. CDR1 is DFQATT, CDR2 SNEGSKA, per germline (reference sequence). The chain's CDR3 is CSAPGTSGFYEQYF. CDR3 DNA: TGCAGTGCTCCCGGGACTAGCGGATTCTACGAGCAGTACTTC.

Ten or more counts support this clonotype. The chain has TRBV7-2 and TRBJ1-1; no firm D call. Trimming shortened V by 2 bases and J by 4 bases, and 5 bases separated the two germline ends. The CDR3 sequence is 12 residues long. In germline, CDR1 is SGHTA, CDR2 FQGNSA. CDR3 sequence reads: CASSLLTTEAFF. CDR3 nucleotide sequence: TGTGCCAGCAGCTTATTAACCACTGAAGCTTTCTTT.

This clonotype occurred many times. The J gene is TRBJ2-3, the V gene TRBV7-2; weak D call: TRBD2 (7 bases). The CDR3 covers 16 residues. Per germline, CDR1 SGHTA and CDR2 FQGNSA. The V end lost 3 bases, the J end lost 2 bases, and 15 bases lay between the germline ends. CDR3 protein: CASSFRGGTFTDTQYF. CDR3 DNA sequence: TGTGCCAGCAGCTTTAGGGGAGGGACATTCACAGATACGCAGTATTTT.

This clonotype showed up many times. CDR3 amino acids: CAISAASGVFNEQFF. The CDR3 DNA reads as TGTGCCATCAGTGCTGCTAGCGGGGTGTTCAATGAGCAGTTCTTC. The chain combines TRBV10-3 with TRBJ2-1, with 9 bases aligning to TRBD2. The germline V gene has CDR1 ENHRY and CDR2 SYGVKD. V shed 4 bases, J shed 6 bases, and the junction held 7 bases outside the gene matches. The CDR3 consists of 15 residues.

The rearrangement joins TRBV4-2 to TRBJ1-1, with a tentative D call TRBD1 (6 bases). The CDR3 is made up of 13 amino acids. Trimming pared 1 base from V and 11 bases from J, leaving 14 bases between. Looked up from germline, CDR1 is LGHNA and CDR2 is YNFKEQ. The DNA of the CDR3 is TGTGCCAGCAGCCAAGGATCGGGGGCTGTGGCTTTCTTT. This gives the protein CASSQGSGAVAFF.

This clonotype was seen ten or more times. The gene calls are TRBV4-1 and TRBJ2-1; TRBD1 aligns across 8 bases. CDR1 MGHRA and CDR2 YSYEKL come from the germline V gene. Trimming cost V 1 base and J 6 bases; bases outside gene matches: 8. This CDR3 is 16 amino acids long. The CDR3 here is CASSQGTGYEGNEQFF. CDR3 DNA: TGCGCCAGCAGCCAAGGGACAGGGTATGAGGGCAATGAGCAGTTCTTC.

This clonotype appeared many times. This chain connects TRBV12-3 or TRBV12-4 to TRBJ2-1, with 11 bases identical to TRBD2. Trimming at V came to 6 bases and at J to 7 bases, leaving 2 bases not matched to a gene. This CDR3 has 13 residues. The CDR3 DNA reads as TGTGCCAGCAGGACTAGCGGGGCTAATGAGCAGTTCTTC. Its translation: CASRTSGANEQFF.

The gene calls are TRBV7-8 and TRBJ2-7, with D hard to call. The CDR3 sequence is 15 residues long. Trimming pared 0 bases from V and 5 bases from J, leaving 14 bases between. Germline lookup yields CDR1 SGHVS and CDR2 FQNEAQ. CDR3 sequence reads: CASSLARYGFNEQYF. The CDR3 bases are TGTGCCAGCAGCTTAGCGCGTTACGGGTTCAACGAGCAGTACTTC.

In its sample, this clonotype was seen many times. The J gene is TRBJ2-2, the V gene TRBV28; TRBD1 aligns across 7 bases. Per the germline V gene, CDR1 is MDHEN and CDR2 is SYDVKM. This CDR3 region has 17 residues. The ends lost 1 base at V and 1 base at J; junction bases unmatched: 6. CDR3 amino acids: CASSLFTWTGNTGELFF. For the CDR3, the DNA is TGTGCCAGCAGTTTATTTACCTGGACAGGGAACACCGGGGAGCTGTTTTTT. Drawing the rest from reference TRBV28 and TRBJ2-2, the complete variable domain is DVKVTQSSRYLVKRTGEKVFLECVQDMDHENMFWYRQDPGLGLRLIYFSYDVKMKEKGDIPEGYSVSREKKERFSLILESASTNQTSMYLCASSLFTWTGNTGELFFGEGSRLTVL.

This clonotype came up many times. This chain links TRBV27 with TRBJ1-6; no reliable D call. The CDR3 extends over 14 amino acids. The germline V and J ends were trimmed by 2 bases and 7 bases, with 9 bases remaining between them. The germline V gene encodes CDR1 MNHEY and CDR2 SMNVEV (reference sequence). Here the CDR3 DNA reads TGTGCCAGCAGTTTAAAGATTAGGAATTCACCCCTCCACTTT. Amino acid sequence: CASSLKIRNSPLHF.

This clonotype was recorded many times. V and J are TRBV5-6 and TRBJ2-3; tentative D call: TRBD2 (6 bases). The V gene lost 0 bases and the J gene lost 7 bases, with 12 bases spanning the gap. The germline CDR1 and CDR2 sequences are SGHDT and YYEEEE. This CDR3 has 14 residues. The CDR3 sequence: CASSLALGGYTQYF. CDR3 DNA sequence: TGTGCCAGCAGCTTGGCCCTCGGGGGATATACGCAGTATTTT.

This clonotype was detected ten times or more. V and J are TRBV12-3 or TRBV12-4 and TRBJ2-1, with D unresolved. Trimming took 8 bases from V and 10 from J, leaving 12 bases between them. The CDR3 has 11 residues. This CDR3 is CASGTLLEQFF. CDR3 DNA: TGTGCCAGCGGAACCCTCTTGGAGCAGTTCTTC.

This clonotype was counted only a few times. The chain employs TRBV7-8 and TRBJ2-1; D tentatively reads TRBD1 or TRBD2 (6 bases each). This CDR3 is built from 17 residues. V lost 1 base to trimming and J lost 6 bases, with 19 bases between them. In germline, CDR1 is SGHVS, CDR2 FQNEAQ. The chain's CDR3 is CASSLVALPGAVNEQFF. CDR3 in DNA: TGTGCCAGCAGCTTAGTGGCGCTACCGGGGGCCGTCAATGAGCAGTTCTTC.

A word on this clonotype: A much more abundant neighbour one base away suggests this may be a read error. The rearrangement joins TRBV12-3 or TRBV12-4 to TRBJ2-3; the match to TRBD2 covers 7 bases. The CDR3 runs to 15 residues. Here the CDR3 reads CAGSSPTSEGDTQYF. CDR3 sequence (DNA): TGTGCCGGCAGCAGCCCCACTAGCGAGGGTGATACGCAGTATTTT.

This clonotype has a count of ten or more. The J gene is TRBJ2-1, the V gene TRBV4-1; possible D gene TRBD1, 7 bases. The CDR3 extends over 18 amino acids. Trimming left V 0 bases short and J 2 bases short, with 17 bases between. Per the germline V gene, CDR1 is MGHRA and CDR2 is YSYEKL. Here the CDR3 DNA reads TGCGCCAGCAGCCAAGAGGGTTTGGAGGGGGCTGCCTACAATGAGCAGTTCTTC. This sequence encodes CASSQEGLEGAAYNEQFF.

Ten or more counts support this clonotype. The chain recombines TRBV12-3 or TRBV12-4 with TRBJ2-5, with 11 bases lining up with TRBD1. The trim removed 5 bases at V and 8 bases at J, leaving 10 bases unmatched. The CDR3 loop spans 15 amino acids. Here the CDR3 reads CASSIRTGGDLTQYF. The CDR3 nucleotides are TGTGCCAGCAGTATCCGGACAGGGGGCGATTTAACCCAGTACTTC.

There are many counts of this clonotype. V is TRBV20-1 and J is TRBJ2-2; the D is unclear. V dropped 0 bases and J dropped 7 bases, with 9 bases sitting between them. The CDR3 runs to 13 residues. Germline lookup yields CDR1 DFQATT and CDR2 SNEGSKA (reference sequence). The CDR3 nucleotides read TGCAGTGCTAGAGATAGGAAGAGCGGGGAGCTGTTTTTT. Residues: CSARDRKSGELFF.